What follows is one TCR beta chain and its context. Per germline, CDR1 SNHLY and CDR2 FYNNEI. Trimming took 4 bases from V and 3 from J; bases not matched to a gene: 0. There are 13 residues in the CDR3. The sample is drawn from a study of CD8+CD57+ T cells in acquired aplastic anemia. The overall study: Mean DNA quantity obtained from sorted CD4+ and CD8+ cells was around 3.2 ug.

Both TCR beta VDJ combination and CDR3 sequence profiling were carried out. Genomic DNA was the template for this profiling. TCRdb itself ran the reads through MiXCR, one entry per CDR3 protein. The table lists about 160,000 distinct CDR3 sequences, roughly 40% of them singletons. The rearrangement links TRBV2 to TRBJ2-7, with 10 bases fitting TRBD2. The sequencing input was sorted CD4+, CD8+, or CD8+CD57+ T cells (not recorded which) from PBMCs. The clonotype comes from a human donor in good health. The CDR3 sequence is CASSGTSGYEQYF. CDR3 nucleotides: TGTGCCAGCAGTGGGACTAGCGGCTACGAGCAGTACTTC.